The rows below give T cell receptor beta chains drawn from one sample of a study of blood T cell repertoires in COVID-19. Only in-frame clones appear in the TCRdb table, and some are missing; sequencing was by immunoSEQ multiplex PCR. The table records 200,000 to 300,000 clones, about 90% of them present only once. Sequenced sample: peripheral blood. The receptor source for this set is a woman aged 30 to 39 who had recovered from COVID-19. The CDR3 runs from the conserved cysteine through the conserved F or W. Fields, in order: J gene, V gene, clone size, D gene, CDR3 protein, CDR3 DNA. A D gene is named only where the DNA matches it firmly. A clone size is listed for some rows: how often the clone was seen (once, few, many), or a class if it is expanded.

j_gene: TRBJ1-5
v_gene: TRBV18
abundance: once
d_gene: .
CDR3aa: CASSGTNSNQPQHF
CDR3nt: TGTGCCAGCTCCGGGACAAATAGCAATCAGCCCCAGCATTTT

j_gene: TRBJ1-5
v_gene: TRBV6-6
abundance: .
d_gene: .
CDR3aa: CASSLGQSNQPQHF
CDR3nt: TGTGCCAGCAGCTTAGGACAGAGTAATCAGCCCCAGCATTTT

j_gene: TRBJ1-6
v_gene: TRBV7-2
abundance: few
d_gene: .
CDR3aa: CASSTRQGDSPLHF
CDR3nt: TGTGCCAGCAGCACCAGGCAGGGTGATTCACCCCTCCACTTT

j_gene: TRBJ1-1
v_gene: TRBV4-1
abundance: .
d_gene: .
CDR3aa: CASSQGVVPQYEAFF
CDR3nt: TGCGCCAGCAGCCAAGGAGTGGTCCCCCAATATGAAGCTTTCTTT

j_gene: TRBJ2-1
v_gene: TRBV7-2
abundance: .
d_gene: .
CDR3aa: CASSWDFNNEQFF
CDR3nt: TGTGCCAGCAGCTGGGACTTTAACAATGAGCAGTTCTTC

j_gene: TRBJ1-1
v_gene: TRBV13
abundance: .
d_gene: TRBD1
CDR3aa: CASSLAAGQENTEAFF
CDR3nt: TGTGCCAGCAGCTTAGCGGCTGGACAGGAGAACACTGAAGCTTTCTTT

j_gene: TRBJ2-7
v_gene: TRBV22-1
abundance: .
d_gene: .
CDR3aa: CPGSAWTGGKFGEQYF
CDR3nt: TGTCCTGGGAGCGCCTGGACAGGGGGTAAATTTGGCGAGCAGTACTTC

j_gene: TRBJ1-5
v_gene: TRBV19
abundance: once
d_gene: .
CDR3aa: CASKEGGKDSQPQHF
CDR3nt: TGTGCCAGTAAGGAGGGGGGGAAGGACAGTCAGCCCCAGCATTTT

j_gene: TRBJ2-7
v_gene: TRBV5-4
abundance: .
d_gene: TRBD2
CDR3aa: CASSHKAGNSYEQYF
CDR3nt: TGTGCCAGCAGTCATAAAGCGGGGAATTCCTACGAGCAGTACTTC

j_gene: TRBJ1-2
v_gene: TRBV7-8
abundance: .
d_gene: TRBD1
CDR3aa: CASSIRDREVLNYGYTF
CDR3nt: TGTGCCAGCAGCATCCGGGACAGGGAAGTTCTTAACTATGGCTACACCTTC

j_gene: TRBJ1-1
v_gene: TRBV2
abundance: few
d_gene: .
CDR3aa: CASRKTAYTEAFF
CDR3nt: TGTGCCAGCAGAAAGACAGCCTACACTGAAGCTTTCTTT

j_gene: TRBJ2-2
v_gene: TRBV10-3
abundance: .
d_gene: .
CDR3aa: CAISEGAGTANTGELFF
CDR3nt: TGTGCCATCAGTGAGGGGGCGGGGACGGCGAACACCGGGGAGCTGTTTTTT

j_gene: TRBJ2-5
v_gene: TRBV5-4
abundance: .
d_gene: .
CDR3aa: CASSLGSRGIVAMETQYF
CDR3nt: TGTGCCAGCAGCTTGGGGTCGAGGGGGATTGTGGCGATGGAGACCCAGTACTTC

j_gene: TRBJ2-1
v_gene: TRBV9
abundance: .
d_gene: TRBD2
CDR3aa: CASSVAGLAVSYNEQFF
CDR3nt: TGTGCCAGCAGCGTGGCAGGACTAGCGGTATCCTACAATGAGCAGTTCTTC

j_gene: TRBJ2-5
v_gene: TRBV9
abundance: .
d_gene: TRBD2
CDR3aa: CASSAGREGETQYF
CDR3nt: TGTGCCAGCAGCGCGGGGCGGGAGGGAGAGACCCAGTACTTC

j_gene: TRBJ1-2
v_gene: TRBV10-3
abundance: .
d_gene: .
CDR3aa: CAASGELTSNYGYTF
CDR3nt: TGTGCCGCTTCTGGGGAGTTAACATCAAATTATGGCTACACCTTC

j_gene: TRBJ2-7
v_gene: TRBV29-1
abundance: .
d_gene: TRBD1
CDR3aa: CSVAFPGQGYEQYF
CDR3nt: TGCAGCGTCGCTTTTCCGGGACAGGGCTACGAGCAGTACTTC